This passage covers 2 T cell receptor beta chains from one sample sequenced in a study of blood T cell repertoires in COVID-19. Data came from immunoSEQ multiplex PCR; TCRdb stores just in-frame clones and leaves some out. The sample shows approximately 150,000 clones, over 80% of them seen only once. Specimen: peripheral blood. These receptor sequences come from a woman between 65 and 79 years old with acute or convalescent COVID-19.

This clone appeared once. J is TRBJ2-1 and V is TRBV18, with a possible D match to TRBD1 (6 bases). The CDR3 extends over 12 amino acids. Germline CDR1 is KGHSH and CDR2 is LQKENI. Trimming cost V 3 bases and J 7 bases, with 7 bases left between them. CDR3 bases: TGTGCCAGCTCACCGACAGGTAATGAGCAGTTCTTC. This translates into CASSPTGNEQFF. Variable domain in full (rest from reference TRBV18 and TRBJ2-1): NAGVMQNPRHLVRRRGQEARLRCSPMKGHSHVYWYRQLPEEGLKFMVYLQKENIIDESGMPKERFSAEFPKEGPSILRIQQVVRGDSAAYFCASSPTGNEQFFGPGTRLTVL.

In regard to this clone: A read error may produce the germline difference seen at one junction end. Within the sample, other DNA sequences also encode this same CDR3. CDR3 in amino acids: CASSLGRGTEAFF. Here the CDR3 DNA reads TGTGCCAGCAGCCTAGGCAGGGGCACTGAAGCTTTCTTT. This chain connects TRBV13 to TRBJ1-1; tentatively, D is TRBD1 (6 bases). The CDR3 is made up of 13 amino acids. CDR1 and CDR2 from the germline V gene are PRHDT and FYEKMQ (reference sequence).